Below, 25 T cell receptor beta chains from the same sample are listed, as sequenced in a study of blood T cell repertoires in COVID-19. The table came from immunoSEQ multiplex PCR; TCRdb's copy has only in-frame clones and leaves some out. The profile shows approximately 290,000 clones, roughly 85% of them singletons. Sequencing used PBMCs or T cells enriched from blood (not recorded which). These receptors were obtained from a woman aged 25-40 years who had recovered from COVID-19.

The rearrangement links TRBV19 to TRBJ1-1, with a tentative D call TRBD1 (5 bases). Trimming took off 4 bases at V and 8 bases at J, with 20 bases between the two ends. Germline V gene lookup returns CDR1 LNHDA and CDR2 SQIVND (reference sequence). The CDR3 runs 15 residues. The CDR3 bases are TGTGCCAGTAGTACGGGTCGGCGGGGGTACAGGGAAGCTTTCTTT. The encoded protein is CASSTGRRGYREAFF.

This clone came up once. The chain employs TRBV19 and TRBJ2-5; tentatively, D is TRBD1 (5 bases). Trimming pared 3 bases from V and 4 bases from J, leaving 15 bases between. The CDR3 consists of 15 residues. CDR1 is LNHDA, CDR2 SQIVND, per germline (reference sequence). The CDR3 sequence is CASSIYSQGRETQYF. The CDR3, as DNA: TGTGCCAGTAGTATCTATTCTCAGGGTAGAGAGACCCAGTACTTC.

A single count supports this clone. The germline gene is not matched at one end of the junction; a read error may be the cause. The chain recombines TRBV10-3 with TRBJ1-2; D not resolved. The CDR3 is 12 amino acids. Germline loops: CDR1 ENHRY, CDR2 SYGVKD. The CDR3 sequence: CAISERSEAALF. The CDR3 nucleotides read TGTGCCATCAGTGAGCGGTCCGAAGCCGCCCTGTTC.

The genes are TRBV7-9 and TRBJ1-2; possible D gene TRBD1, 5 bases. The germline CDR1 and CDR2 sequences are SEHNR and FQNEAQ (reference sequence). Trimming stripped 8 bases from V and 4 bases from J, with 17 bases between. This CDR3 is built from 14 residues. Here the CDR3 DNA reads TGTGCCAGCGGACGGGGGGGAGGCGGCTATGGCTACACCTTC. Its protein is CASGRGGGGYGYTF.

The rearrangement uses TRBV3-1 (or the pseudogene TRBV3-2) and TRBJ1-2; D is possibly TRBD1 (6 bases). This CDR3 is built from 15 residues. Trimming left V 2 bases short and J 4 bases short, with 14 bases between. The V gene's germline CDR1 is LGHDT and CDR2 YNNKEL (reference sequence). CDR3: CASSQSSTGLYGYTF. CDR3 sequence (DNA): TGTGCCAGCAGCCAATCCTCGACAGGCCTCTATGGCTACACCTTC.

The chain links TRBV6-5 to TRBJ1-2, with 9 bases identical to TRBD1. Germline V gene data show CDR1 as MNHEY and CDR2 as SVGAGI. V was clipped by 3 bases and J by 2 bases; unmatched bases: 7. This CDR3 spans 16 amino acids. CDR3 bases: TGTGCCAGCAGTTATCTTACTGGGACAGGGAACTATGGCTACACCTTC. Translated, it gives CASSYLTGTGNYGYTF.

The J gene is TRBJ1-1, the V gene TRBV7-6; TRBD1 might be the D (6 bases). The germline V gene encodes CDR1 SGHVS and CDR2 FNYEAQ. Trimming cost V 5 bases and J 2 bases, with 15 bases left between them. The CDR3 runs 15 residues. The CDR3 is CASSLTSRGNTEAFF. The CDR3 bases are TGTGCCAGCAGCCTTACCTCCAGGGGAAACACTGAAGCTTTCTTT.

The table lists this clone with a count of one. J is TRBJ1-5 and V is TRBV10-3, with 7 bases lining up with TRBD1. The germline V gene encodes CDR1 ENHRY and CDR2 SYGVKD. The CDR3 runs to 12 residues. J was trimmed by 7 bases and V by 9 bases; bases with no gene match: 6. The CDR3 here is CAIGGAGQPQHF. CDR3 DNA sequence: TGTGCCATAGGGGGCGCCGGACAGCCCCAGCATTTT.

V is TRBV11-1 and J is TRBJ1-1; D unresolved. The CDR3 has 13 residues. The germline V and J ends were trimmed by 1 base and 6 bases, with 9 bases remaining between them. Per the germline V gene, CDR1 is SGHAT and CDR2 is FQDESV (reference sequence). The CDR3 sequence is CASSLGRGAEAFF. As DNA, the CDR3 is TGTGCCAGCAGCTTAGGTCGGGGAGCTGAAGCTTTCTTT.

The chain has TRBV19 and TRBJ2-2; 8 nucleotides line up with TRBD1. Germline V CDR1 and CDR2: LNHDA, SQIVND (reference sequence). Losses at the gene ends were 7 bases for V and 1 base for J; bases not matched to a gene: 2. The CDR3 is made up of 14 amino acids. The DNA of the CDR3 is TGTGCCAGTACCGGGACAGGGAACACCGGGGAGCTGTTTTTT. Its translation is CASTGTGNTGELFF.

This rearrangement joins TRBV6-1 to TRBJ1-2, with D unclear. CDR3 length: 16 amino acids. Germline CDR1 and CDR2: MNHNS and SASEGT. V was shortened by 0 bases and J by 2 bases, with 13 bases between the two germline ends. CDR3 protein: CASSEARHSLNYGYTF. In nucleotides, the CDR3 is TGTGCCAGCAGTGAAGCGAGGCACTCACTAAACTATGGCTACACCTTC.

V and J are TRBV4-1 and TRBJ2-7; no clear D. Germline assignment: CDR1 MGHRA and CDR2 YSYEKL. The CDR3 runs 13 residues. With 2 bases removed from V and 2 bases from J, the gap between germline ends came to 7 bases. The CDR3 loop is CASSQSFTYEQYF. CDR3 sequence (DNA): TGCGCCAGCAGCCAAAGCTTTACCTACGAGCAGTACTTC.

V gene TRBV27 combines with J gene TRBJ2-5, with 10 bases aligning to TRBD1. Germline V lookup: CDR1 MNHEY, CDR2 SMNVEV (reference sequence). Trimming cost V 5 bases and J 3 bases; bases outside gene matches: 3. The CDR3 covers 14 residues. CDR3 coding DNA: TGTGCCAGCAGTAGACAGGGGGCGGAAGAGACCCAGTACTTC. It is translated as CASSRQGAEETQYF.

The chain combines TRBV28 with TRBJ1-2, with a weak D call TRBD1 (6 bases). The CDR3 is 14 residues long. V lost 4 bases and J 4 bases, leaving 13 bases between the germline ends. The germline gives CDR1 MDHEN, CDR2 SYDVKM. CDR3 sequence reads: CASSWAGAFYGYTF. CDR3 DNA: TGTGCCAGCAGTTGGGCGGGGGCATTCTATGGCTACACCTTC.

This chain joins TRBV28 and TRBJ2-1; 11 positions agree with TRBD2. The CDR3 spans 16 residues. V was clipped by 2 bases and J by 3 bases; unmatched bases: 3. From germline, CDR1 is MDHEN and CDR2 SYDVKM. The CDR3 loop is CASSLVAGGFYNEQFF. In DNA form, the CDR3 reads TGTGCCAGCAGTTTAGTAGCGGGGGGGTTCTACAATGAGCAGTTCTTC.

The chain carries TRBV7-9 and TRBJ1-2; D call uncertain. The CDR3 has 11 residues. The V gene's germline CDR1 is SEHNR and CDR2 FQNEAQ (reference sequence). V lost 5 bases and J 7 bases, leaving 8 bases between the germline ends. Here the CDR3 DNA reads TGTGCCAGCAGCGAACTCTCTGGCTACACCTTC. Amino acids: CASSELSGYTF.

The V gene is TRBV28, the J gene TRBJ1-4, with D uncertain. Per germline, CDR1 MDHEN and CDR2 SYDVKM. The CDR3 sequence is 15 residues long. Between the trimmed V and J ends, which lost 8 bases and 8 bases, there was a span of 21 bases. The DNA of the CDR3 is TGTGCCAGCCATTCCAACTCTATTGCGGGGGAAAAACTGTTTTTT. Protein: CASHSNSIAGEKLFF. Full variable domain (rest looked up from reference TRBV28 and TRBJ1-4): DVKVTQSSRYLVKRTGEKVFLECVQDMDHENMFWYRQDPGLGLRLIYFSYDVKMKEKGDIPEGYSVSREKKERFSLILESASTNQTSMYLCASHSNSIAGEKLFFGSGTQLSVL.

The chain employs TRBV19 and TRBJ1-5, with D perhaps matching TRBD1 (6 bases). The V and J ends lost 3 bases and 4 bases respectively, with 25 bases between them. The CDR3 extends over 19 amino acids. Germline V gene lookup returns CDR1 LNHDA and CDR2 SQIVND (reference sequence). The CDR3 sequence: CASSIRRLNTGTTNQPQHF. CDR3 DNA sequence: TGTGCCAGTAGTATTCGCCGTTTAAATACCGGGACAACTAATCAGCCCCAGCATTTT.

The J gene is TRBJ2-4, the V gene TRBV28, with TRBD2 identical over 8 bases. CDR1 MDHEN and CDR2 SYDVKM come from the germline V gene. V shed 5 bases, J shed 0 bases, and the junction held 9 bases outside the gene matches. This CDR3 is built from 17 residues. In DNA form, the CDR3 reads TGTGCCAGCAGTCCCCTACTAGCGGTGTTAGCCAAAAACATTCAGTACTTC. This gives the protein CASSPLLAVLAKNIQYF.

V usage is TRBV29-1 and J usage is TRBJ1-2; the match to TRBD1 covers 9 bases. The V segment lost 0 bases and the J segment 1 base; nucleotides outside the gene matches: 12. Germline V gives CDR1 SQVTM, CDR2 ANQGSEA. The CDR3 consists of 18 residues. CDR3 residues: CSVEDPRGQGQFNYGYTF. For the CDR3, the DNA is TGCAGCGTTGAAGATCCACGGGGACAGGGCCAATTTAACTATGGCTACACCTTC.

With regard to this clone: Other nucleotide sequences in the sample specify the same CDR3. The chain links TRBV28 to TRBJ1-2; D is unclear. V gave up 2 bases and J gave up 1 base, with 8 bases separating them. CDR1 and CDR2 (germline): MDHEN, SYDVKM. The CDR3 has 14 residues. CDR3 nucleotides: TGTGCCAGCAGTTTAGAAACGGTTAACTATGGCTACACCTTC. Amino acid sequence: CASSLETVNYGYTF.

This sequence joins TRBV20-1 and TRBJ2-7, with TRBD2 as a possible D gene (5 bases). The CDR3 runs to 14 residues. CDR1 DFQATT and CDR2 SNEGSKA come from the germline V gene (reference sequence). The ends were cut back, 3 bases at V and 3 bases at J, with 15 bases in the middle. The CDR3 nucleotides read TGCAGTGCTAGTGAGACTTGGGGAGTCTACGAGCAGTACTTC. Translation gives CSASETWGVYEQYF.

The chain employs TRBV30 and TRBJ2-7; D might be TRBD1 (6 bases). CDR3 length: 12 residues. Germline-derived CDR1 and CDR2 are GTSNPN and SVGIG (reference sequence). The V end lost 6 bases, the J end lost 0 bases, and 9 bases lay between the germline ends. CDR3 DNA sequence: TGTGCCTGCCGGGACAACTCCTACGAGCAGTACTTC. It is translated as CACRDNSYEQYF.

The chain carries TRBV27 and TRBJ2-7, with 10 bases identical to TRBD1. CDR3 size: 15 residues. CDR1 is MNHEY, CDR2 SMNVEV, per germline (reference sequence). Trimming removed 6 bases from V and 5 bases from J; junction bases left unmatched: 10. The CDR3 loop is CASRPPGQGIHEQYF. DNA of the CDR3: TGTGCCAGCAGACCTCCGGGACAGGGGATCCACGAGCAGTACTTC.

This clone was counted once. J is TRBJ1-1 and V is TRBV7-9; TRBD1 matches 8 bases. CDR1 is SEHNR, CDR2 FQNEAQ, per germline (reference sequence). There are 13 residues in the CDR3. V trimming: 2 bases; J trimming: 7 bases; junction bases outside the gene matches: 3. The CDR3 nucleotides read TGTGCCAGCAGCTTACAGGGGGCGGGTGAAGCTTTCTTT. This translates into CASSLQGAGEAFF.